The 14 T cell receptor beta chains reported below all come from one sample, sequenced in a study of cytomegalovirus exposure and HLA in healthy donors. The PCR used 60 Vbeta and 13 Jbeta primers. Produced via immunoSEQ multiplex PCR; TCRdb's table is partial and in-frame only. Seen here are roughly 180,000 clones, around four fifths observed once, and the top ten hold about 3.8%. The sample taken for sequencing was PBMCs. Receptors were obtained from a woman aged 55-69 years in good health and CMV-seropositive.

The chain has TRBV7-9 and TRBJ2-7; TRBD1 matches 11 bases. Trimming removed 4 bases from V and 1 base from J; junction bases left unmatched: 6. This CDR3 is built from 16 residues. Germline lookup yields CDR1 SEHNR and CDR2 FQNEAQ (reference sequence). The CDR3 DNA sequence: TGTGCCAGCAGCTCACTGGACAGGGGGCATTCCTACGAGCAGTACTTC. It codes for CASSSLDRGHSYEQYF.

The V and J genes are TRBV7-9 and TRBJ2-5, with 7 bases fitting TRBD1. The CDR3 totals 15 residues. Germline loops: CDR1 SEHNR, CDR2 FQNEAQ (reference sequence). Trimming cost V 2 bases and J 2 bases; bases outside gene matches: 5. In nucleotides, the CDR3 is TGTGCCAGCAGCTTAAGTCTCAGGGGGCAAGAGACCCAGTACTTC. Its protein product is CASSLSLRGQETQYF.

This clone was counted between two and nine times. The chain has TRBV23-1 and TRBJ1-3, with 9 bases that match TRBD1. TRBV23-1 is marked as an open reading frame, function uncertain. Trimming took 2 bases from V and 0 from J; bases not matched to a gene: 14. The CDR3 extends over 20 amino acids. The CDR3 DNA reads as TGCGCCAGCAGTCAACCTCTTGGGACAGGGATCGGGAGCTCTGGAAACACCATATATTTT. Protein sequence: CASSQPLGTGIGSSGNTIYF.

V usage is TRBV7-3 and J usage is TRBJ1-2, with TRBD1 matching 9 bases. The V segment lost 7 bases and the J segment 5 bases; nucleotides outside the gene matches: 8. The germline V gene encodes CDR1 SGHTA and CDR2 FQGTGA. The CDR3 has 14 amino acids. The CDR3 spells CASNSTGGAYGYTF. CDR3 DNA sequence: TGTGCCAGCAACTCCACAGGGGGCGCGTATGGCTACACCTTC.

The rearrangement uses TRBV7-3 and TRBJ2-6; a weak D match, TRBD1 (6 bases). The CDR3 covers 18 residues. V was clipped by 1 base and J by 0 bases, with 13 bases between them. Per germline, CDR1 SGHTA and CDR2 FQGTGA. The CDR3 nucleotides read TGTGCCAGCAGCTTAAGGGGGCGGAAACGCTCTGGGGCCAACGTCCTGACTTTC. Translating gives CASSLRGRKRSGANVLTF. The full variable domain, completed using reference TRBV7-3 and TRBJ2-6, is GAGVSQTPSNKVTEKGKYVELRCDPISGHTALYWYRQSLGQGPEFLIYFQGTGAADDSGLPNDRFFAVRPEGSVSTLKIQRTERGDSAVYLCASSLRGRKRSGANVLTFGAGSRLTVL.

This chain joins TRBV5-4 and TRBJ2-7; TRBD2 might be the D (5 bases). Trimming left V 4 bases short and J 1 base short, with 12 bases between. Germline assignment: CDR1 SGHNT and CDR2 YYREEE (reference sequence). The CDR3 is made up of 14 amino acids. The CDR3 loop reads CASSPGIDSYEQYF. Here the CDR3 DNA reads TGTGCCAGCAGCCCCGGGATTGATTCCTACGAGCAGTACTTC.

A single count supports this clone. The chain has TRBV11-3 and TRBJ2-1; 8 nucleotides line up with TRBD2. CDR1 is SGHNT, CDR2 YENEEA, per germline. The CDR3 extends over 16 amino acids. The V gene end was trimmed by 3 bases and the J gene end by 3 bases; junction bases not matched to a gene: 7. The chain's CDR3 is CASSFDSGAYYNEQFF. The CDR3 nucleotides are TGTGCCAGCAGCTTTGATAGCGGGGCTTACTACAATGAGCAGTTCTTC.

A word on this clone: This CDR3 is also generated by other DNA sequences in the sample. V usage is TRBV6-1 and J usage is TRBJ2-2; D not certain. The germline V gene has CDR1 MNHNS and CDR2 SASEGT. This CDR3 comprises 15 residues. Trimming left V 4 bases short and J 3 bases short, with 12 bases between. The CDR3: CASSVSAGYTGELFF. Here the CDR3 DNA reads TGTGCCAGCAGTGTTTCGGCAGGCTACACCGGGGAGCTGTTTTTT.

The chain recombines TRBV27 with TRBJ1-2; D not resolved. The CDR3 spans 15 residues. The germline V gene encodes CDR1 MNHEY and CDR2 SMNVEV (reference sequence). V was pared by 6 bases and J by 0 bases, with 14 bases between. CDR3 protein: CASRRAPTANYGYTF. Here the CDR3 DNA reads TGTGCCAGCAGGAGGGCACCTACCGCTAACTATGGCTACACCTTC.

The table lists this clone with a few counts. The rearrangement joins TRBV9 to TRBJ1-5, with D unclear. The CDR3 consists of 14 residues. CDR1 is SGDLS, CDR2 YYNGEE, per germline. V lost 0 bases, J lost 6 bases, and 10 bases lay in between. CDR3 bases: TGTGCCAGCAGCGTAGGACAAAACGGTCAGCCCCAGCATTTT. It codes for CASSVGQNGQPQHF.

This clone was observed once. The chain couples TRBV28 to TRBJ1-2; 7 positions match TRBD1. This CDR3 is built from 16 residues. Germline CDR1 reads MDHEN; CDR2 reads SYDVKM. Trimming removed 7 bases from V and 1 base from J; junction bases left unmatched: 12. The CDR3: CASTGPGQSLNYGYTF. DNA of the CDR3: TGTGCCAGCACGGGCCCGGGACAGTCCCTTAACTATGGCTACACCTTC.

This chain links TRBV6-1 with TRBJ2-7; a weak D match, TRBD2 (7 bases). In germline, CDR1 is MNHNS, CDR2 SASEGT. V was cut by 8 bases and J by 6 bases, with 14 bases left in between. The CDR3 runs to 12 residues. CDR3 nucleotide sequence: TGTGCCAGCGTCGGGGGGCGCGGCGAGCAGTACTTC. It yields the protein CASVGGRGEQYF.

Here the CDR3 reads CASSEDALQEQFF. CDR3 coding DNA: TGTGCCAGCAGTGAAGATGCGCTACAGGAGCAGTTCTTC. The V and J genes are TRBV2 and TRBJ2-1, with D hard to call. The germline gives CDR1 SNHLY, CDR2 FYNNEI. The germline V and J ends were trimmed by 1 base and 10 bases, with 11 bases remaining between them. The CDR3 spans 13 residues.

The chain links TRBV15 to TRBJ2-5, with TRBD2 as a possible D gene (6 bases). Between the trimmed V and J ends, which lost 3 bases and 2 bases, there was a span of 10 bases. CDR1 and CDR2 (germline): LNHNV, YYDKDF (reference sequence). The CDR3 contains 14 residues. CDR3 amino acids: CATSRGTSQETQYF. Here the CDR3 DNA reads TGTGCCACCAGCAGGGGGACTTCTCAAGAGACCCAGTACTTC.